This T cell receptor beta chain was sequenced for a study of CD8+CD57+ T cells in acquired aplastic anemia. Study-wide context: The average for DNA from sorted CD4+ and CD8+ cells was 2.5 to 4 ug. Study findings and constraints: Patients shared under 30 CD8+ CDR3 sequences with controls.

The TCR beta profiling, which covered VDJ combination and CDR3 sequence, was carried out using genomic DNA as the template. In TCRdb, the reads were re-called with MiXCR into one record per CDR3 protein. The top ten clones hold under 8.5% of a sample with about 270,000 distinct CDR3 sequences, 55% to 60% of them seen once. About this clonotype itself: Its antigen is undetermined.

Sequencing was performed on sorted CD4+, CD8+, or CD8+CD57+ T cells (not recorded which) from PBMCs. This TCR was recovered from a human donor with severe aplastic anemia or a healthy control (not recorded which).

CDR3 nucleotide sequence: TGCAGTGCTAGACGGTCCGGGGGGCCAGTCTACGAGCAGTACTTC. It encodes CSARRSGGPVYEQYF. The rearrangement uses TRBV20-1 and TRBJ2-7; D is possibly TRBD2 (7 bases). Trimming stripped 2 bases from V and 3 bases from J, with 17 bases between. The germline gives CDR1 DFQATT, CDR2 SNEGSKA (reference sequence). The CDR3 has 15 residues.